This T cell receptor beta chain was profiled in a study of identifying expanded T cells in peripheral blood. Overall study results and limits: Variance in clone template counts between approximately 2-week samples significantly increased with total template count across all healthy donors. Technical replicates showed around 1.1 changed clones; two weeks about 16; four weeks 19.

Method: immunoSEQ multiplex PCR; TCRdb's copy keeps in-frame clones and lacks some. The sample shows 120,000 or so clones, 84% of them seen only once. Collection occurred without any documented infections or immune events in donors. Trimming cost V 8 bases and J 7 bases, with 11 bases left between them. This CDR3 is 11 amino acids long. The V gene's germline CDR1 is SNHLY and CDR2 FYNNEI. To note about this clone: Its antigen is currently unknown.

The source material was blood. The receptor was derived from a person aged 18 to 75 in good health. The chain recombines TRBV2 with TRBJ1-1; D unclear. This chain's CDR3 is CASFGWVEAFF. CDR3 DNA: TGTGCCAGCTTCGGCTGGGTTGAAGCTTTCTTT. Based on the CDR3 plus reference TRBV2 and TRBJ1-1, the full variable domain is EPEVTQTPSHQVTQMGQEVILRCVPISNHLYFYWYRQILGQKVEFLVSFYNNEISEKSEIFDDQFSVERPDGSNFTLKIRSTKLEDSAMYFCASFGWVEAFFGQGTRLTVV.